The T cell receptor beta chain described here comes from a study of blood T cell repertoires in COVID-19. Overall study: Samples of COVID-19 (acute and convalescent) were obtained from the United States, Italy and Spain. Sources were T cells, B-cell-depleted T cells, or PBMCs; the material itself was cDNA or gDNA.

Seattle patients were enrolled during active infection and followed longitudinally. This CDR3 is built from 14 residues. Germline V CDR1 and CDR2: SGHTA, FQGTGA. The V end lost 5 bases, the J end lost 1 base, and 11 bases lay between the germline ends. The authors' processing: Amplified reference gene primers provided the basis for estimating nucleated cell counts. Sequenced by immunoSEQ multiplex PCR; TCRdb stores in-frame clones only, minus some. V and J calls and clone size are as listed in that table; D and trimming were resolved from the DNA. The table lists about 430,000 clones, over 85% of them singletons, with about 0.91% in the top ten.

The chain has TRBV7-3 and TRBJ1-1; perhaps TRBD1 as D (6 bases). The source is a man aged 18 to 30 with COVID-19, enrolled during active disease. The sequenced sample was peripheral blood. CDR3 residues: CASSPLGGNTEAFF. For the CDR3, the DNA is TGTGCCAGCAGCCCCCTAGGGGGGAACACTGAAGCTTTCTTT.